The 27 T cell receptor beta chains below all came from one sample that was sequenced in a study of spatial heterogeneity in lung cancer. Study-level results: Mutation counts in tumors were tracked by counts of expanded intratumoral alpha and beta TCRs.

For these receptors, no antigen is known. TCRdb analysed the 5' RACE reads with MiXCR anew, one entry per CDR3 protein. Seen here are about 3,100 distinct CDR3 sequences, roughly 10% observed once, and the top ten hold roughly 12%. Regarding time point: sample taken at primary tumor resection. The source was lung tumor tissue, collected at surgery. Receptors were obtained from a male donor with early-stage non-small cell lung cancer.

The V and J genes are TRBV20-1 and TRBJ2-1; perhaps TRBD1 as D (6 bases). CDR3 length: 13 amino acids. V was trimmed by 6 bases and J by 7 bases, leaving 16 bases between them. Germline values: CDR1 DFQATT, CDR2 SNEGSKA (reference sequence). The CDR3 here is CSALMGAGNEQFF. DNA for the CDR3: TGCAGTGCCCTCATGGGGGCTGGGAATGAGCAGTTCTTC.

In its sample, this clonotype ranks as medium-sized. The chain has TRBV6-5 and TRBJ2-2, with 9 bases that match TRBD2. Germline V gives CDR1 MNHEY, CDR2 SVGAGI. CDR3 length equals 14 residues. Germline trimming cut 6 bases from V and 6 bases from J; bases unmatched to any gene: 5. The CDR3 nucleotides are TGTGCCAGCAGGGGACTAGCTAACTCCGGGGAGCTGTTTTTT. Translating gives CASRGLANSGELFF.

Relative to its sample, this clonotype is medium-sized (0.01 to 0.1%). The DNA for the CDR3 is TGTGCCAGCAGCTCCCAGGTTAACTATGGCTACACCTTC. Translated, it gives CASSSQVNYGYTF. The genes are TRBV7-2 and TRBJ1-2; no definite D call. The CDR3 runs to 13 residues. Germline V gene data show CDR1 as SGHTA and CDR2 as FQGNSA. The V gene lost 4 bases and the J gene lost 1 base, with 7 bases spanning the gap.

This clonotype is termed medium-sized (0.01 to 0.1%). This rearrangement joins TRBV10-3 to TRBJ2-3, with TRBD2 as a possible D gene (6 bases). CDR1 ENHRY and CDR2 SYGVKD come from the germline V gene. The CDR3 sequence is 17 residues long. V lost 4 bases, J lost 1 base, and 18 bases lay in between. CDR3 nucleotides: TGTGCCATCAGTGGGAGCGGGCCCCGGGCTGGCACAGATACGCAGTATTTT. Translating gives CAISGSGPRAGTDTQYF.

By frequency in the sample, this clonotype is medium-sized. The genes are TRBV27 and TRBJ2-5, with D perhaps assigned TRBD1 or TRBD2 (5 bases each). The CDR3 covers 14 residues. Trimming removed 0 bases at V and 5 bases at J, with 10 bases between. Looked up from germline, CDR1 is MNHEY and CDR2 is SMNVEV (reference sequence). The CDR3 bases are TGTGCCAGCAGTTTATCTTGGGGGAGCGAGACCCAGTACTTC. It is translated as CASSLSWGSETQYF.

V and J are TRBV7-2 and TRBJ1-2; D not certain. The CDR3 contains 13 residues. From germline, CDR1 is SGHTA and CDR2 FQGNSA. V shed 3 bases and J shed 4 bases, with 9 bases lying between them. The CDR3 sequence: CASSLPYSYGYTF. CDR3 nucleotide sequence: TGTGCCAGCAGCTTGCCTTACAGCTATGGCTACACCTTC.

Within the sample, this clonotype is medium-sized. The chain recombines TRBV28 with TRBJ2-5, with 9 nucleotides matching TRBD2. The CDR3 is 14 amino acids. Looked up from germline, CDR1 is MDHEN and CDR2 is SYDVKM. V was clipped by 8 bases and J by 5 bases; unmatched bases: 9. The CDR3 DNA reads as TGTGCCAGCCGCGTAGCGGGGGTTGTCGAGACCCAGTACTTC. As protein: CASRVAGVVETQYF.

This clonotype has at least ten counts. V and J are TRBV28 and TRBJ1-2, with TRBD1 identical over 8 bases. Looked up from germline, CDR1 is MDHEN and CDR2 is SYDVKM. The CDR3 spans 15 residues. The V gene end was trimmed by 1 base and the J gene end by 4 bases; junction bases not matched to a gene: 5. This CDR3 reads CASSLYRGSGYGYTF. The CDR3 DNA sequence: TGTGCCAGCAGTTTATACAGGGGGTCCGGCTATGGCTACACCTTC.

By proportion, this clonotype is medium-sized. This sequence joins TRBV28 and TRBJ2-1; 8 bases are a match to TRBD2. Trimming took 5 bases from V and 8 from J; bases not matched to a gene: 11. This CDR3 region has 15 residues. Germline V CDR1 and CDR2: MDHEN, SYDVKM. CDR3 in DNA: TGTGCCAGCAGTGCCGGTGGTAGCGGGACACATGAGCAGTTCTTC. Its translation is CASSAGGSGTHEQFF.

In this sample, this clonotype is medium-sized. V usage is TRBV7-2 and J usage is TRBJ2-1, with 8 bases lining up with TRBD2. V shed 1 base, J shed 12 bases, and the junction held 11 bases outside the gene matches. The CDR3 is 15 amino acids. Per the germline V gene, CDR1 is SGHTA and CDR2 is FQGNSA. The CDR3 sequence is CASSLEAGGHHRQFF. The CDR3, as DNA: TGTGCCAGCAGCTTAGAGGCGGGGGGTCACCACCGGCAGTTCTTC.

There are many counts of this clonotype. The CDR3 sequence: CASSLDSRQAAEKLFF. CDR3 nucleotides: TGTGCCAGCAGCTTGGATAGTCGACAGGCGGCAGAAAAACTGTTTTTT. This chain joins TRBV5-5 and TRBJ1-4; possibly TRBD1 for D (6 bases). The CDR3 extends over 16 amino acids. V lost 0 bases to trimming and J lost 8 bases, with 17 bases between them. Germline-derived CDR1 and CDR2 are SGHKS and YYEKEE (reference sequence). Full variable domain (missing parts from reference TRBV5-5 and TRBJ1-4): DAGVTQSPTHLIKTRGQQVTLRCSPISGHKSVSWYQQVLGQGPQFIFQYYEKEERGRGNFPDRFSARQFPNYSSELNVNALLLGDSALYLCASSLDSRQAAEKLFFGSGTQLSVL.

This clonotype was found many times. This sequence joins TRBV27 and TRBJ2-7, with D hard to call. The CDR3 consists of 13 residues. CDR1 is MNHEY, CDR2 SMNVEV, per germline (reference sequence). Trimming took off 4 bases at V and 3 bases at J, with 10 bases between the two ends. This chain's CDR3 is CASSSIGFYEQYF. The CDR3 coding sequence is TGTGCCAGCAGTTCAATTGGGTTCTACGAGCAGTACTTC.

This clonotype is medium-sized by share. The chain joins TRBV20-1 to TRBJ2-7, with TRBD1 matching over 9 bases. V lost 5 bases to trimming and J lost 4 bases; unmatched junction nucleotides: 9. The CDR3 loop spans 14 amino acids. Looked up from germline, CDR1 is DFQATT and CDR2 is SNEGSKA (reference sequence). This CDR3 is CSAGRDRAGYEQYF. In DNA, the CDR3 is TGCAGTGCTGGCCGGGACAGGGCGGGGTACGAGCAGTACTTC.

This clonotype was detected many times. This chain connects TRBV2 to TRBJ2-3; tentatively, D is TRBD2 (6 bases). The germline CDR1 and CDR2 sequences are SNHLY and FYNNEI. This CDR3 is built from 15 residues. V was clipped by 5 bases and J by 0 bases, with 12 bases between them. Here the CDR3 reads CASSSGGASTDTQYF. CDR3 nucleotides: TGTGCCAGCAGTTCGGGCGGGGCAAGCACAGATACGCAGTATTTT.

This clonotype qualifies as medium-sized. This chain joins TRBV11-2 and TRBJ2-1, with D tentatively TRBD2 (6 bases). The CDR3 is 15 amino acids. V shed 3 bases and J shed 8 bases, with 17 bases lying between them. Germline assignment: CDR1 SGHAT and CDR2 FQNNGV. The CDR3 spells CASSFNPASEDEQFF. The CDR3 DNA is TGTGCCAGCAGCTTTAACCCCGCTAGCGAGGATGAGCAGTTCTTC. Supplemented by reference TRBV11-2 and TRBJ2-1, the full variable domain reads EAGVAQSPRYKIIEKRQSVAFWCNPISGHATLYWYQQILGQGPKLLIQFQNNGVVDDSQLPKDRFSAERLKGVDSTLKIQPAKLEDSAVYLCASSFNPASEDEQFFGPGTRLTVL.

This clonotype was seen at least ten times. CDR3 region: CASSWPGQWNEQYF. The DNA of the CDR3 is TGTGCCAGCAGCTGGCCCGGACAATGGAACGAGCAGTACTTC. The chain uses TRBV7-2 and TRBJ2-7; D may be TRBD1 (5 bases). V shed 4 bases and J shed 5 bases, with 15 bases lying between them. This CDR3 spans 14 amino acids. Per germline, CDR1 SGHTA and CDR2 FQGNSA.

By its share, this clonotype is medium-sized. V usage is TRBV6-6 and J usage is TRBJ1-6; no definite D call. Deletions cut 6 bases from V and 1 base from J, with 16 bases between. Germline CDR1 is MNHNY and CDR2 is SVGAGI (reference sequence). This CDR3 comprises 17 residues. The CDR3 DNA is TGTGCCAGCAGCCACGCCTCGCATCGGTCCTATAATTCACCCCTCCACTTT. This gives the protein CASSHASHRSYNSPLHF.

By share, this clonotype counts as medium-sized. This rearrangement joins TRBV6-5 to TRBJ2-1; the match to TRBD2 covers 13 bases. Germline trimming cut 5 bases from V and 15 bases from J; bases unmatched to any gene: 7. Germline CDR1 reads MNHEY; CDR2 reads SVGAGI. The CDR3 consists of 13 residues. The CDR3 spells CASSRGLAGAPFF. The CDR3 nucleotides read TGTGCCAGCAGTCGCGGACTAGCGGGAGCCCCGTTCTTC.

This chain joins TRBV6-1 and TRBJ1-2; a possible D gene is TRBD1 (5 bases). Trimming removed 1 base from V and 8 bases from J, with 14 bases in between. Germline CDR1 reads MNHNS; CDR2 reads SASEGT. The CDR3 runs to 14 residues. The CDR3 protein is CASSEEGIAWGYTF. The CDR3 DNA reads TGTGCCAGCAGTGAAGAGGGGATCGCTTGGGGCTACACCTTC.

This clonotype is categorized as medium-sized. One base away lies a much larger clone, so this may be a sequencing read error. V gene TRBV28 combines with J gene TRBJ2-2; tentative D call: TRBD1 (5 bases). This CDR3 has 16 amino acids. Germline-derived CDR1 and CDR2 are MDHEN and SYDVKM. The CDR3 here is CSSSLMGQTNTGELFF. The CDR3 nucleotides are TGTTCCAGCAGTTTGATGGGGCAGACGAACACCGGGGAGCTGTTTTTT.

This clonotype is labeled large. V is TRBV7-2 and J is TRBJ2-2; TRBD1 might be the D (6 bases). The CDR3 sequence is 15 residues long. Germline V gene lookup returns CDR1 SGHTA and CDR2 FQGNSA. Trimming took off 5 bases at V and 7 bases at J, with 17 bases between the two ends. The chain's CDR3 is CASSEHREQGGELFF. DNA for the CDR3: TGTGCCAGCAGCGAACACAGGGAGCAGGGCGGGGAGCTGTTTTTT. Using reference TRBV7-2 and TRBJ2-2 for the parts outside the CDR3, the full variable domain is GAGVSQSPSNKVTEKGKDVELRCDPISGHTALYWYRQSLGQGLEFLIYFQGNSAPDKSGLPSDRFSAERTGGSVSTLTIQRTQQEDSAVYLCASSEHREQGGELFFGEGSRLTVL.

This clonotype is medium-sized in the sample. The chain couples TRBV5-4 to TRBJ2-2; TRBD2 matches at 11 bases. CDR1 and CDR2 (germline): SGHNT, YYREEE (reference sequence). The CDR3 has 13 residues. With 5 bases clipped from V and 6 bases from J, the junction kept 0 bases outside the gene matches. The CDR3 DNA sequence: TGTGCCAGCAGGACTAGCGGGGCCGGGGAGCTGTTTTTT. It codes for CASRTSGAGELFF.

This clonotype is medium-sized (0.01 to 0.1%). The V gene is TRBV28, the J gene TRBJ2-3; D might be TRBD2 (6 bases). CDR3 length: 14 amino acids. Per the germline V gene, CDR1 is MDHEN and CDR2 is SYDVKM. Trimming stripped 2 bases from V and 4 bases from J, with 10 bases between. CDR3 DNA sequence: TGTGCCAGCAGTTTAGGGGGGAACGCAGATACGCAGTATTTT. Amino acids: CASSLGGNADTQYF.

This clonotype is termed medium-sized. The chain is built from TRBV27 and TRBJ1-2; D is possibly TRBD1 (6 bases). The germline V gene has CDR1 MNHEY and CDR2 SMNVEV (reference sequence). V lost 4 bases, J lost 3 bases, and 12 bases lay in between. CDR3 length equals 14 residues. The CDR3 region is CASSSGGGYYGYTF. For the CDR3, the DNA is TGTGCCAGCAGTTCCGGGGGCGGCTACTATGGCTACACCTTC.

This clonotype is labeled as medium-sized. The genes are TRBV7-2 and TRBJ2-3; no clear D gene. The CDR3 is made up of 14 amino acids. Germline assignment: CDR1 SGHTA and CDR2 FQGNSA. V was trimmed by 1 base and J by 0 bases, leaving 5 bases between them. CDR3 bases: TGTGCCAGCAGCTTAGGGGCTAGCACAGATACGCAGTATTTT. Amino acid sequence: CASSLGASTDTQYF.

This chain connects TRBV11-2 to TRBJ2-5; D is perhaps TRBD1 (6 bases). CDR3 size: 14 residues. The germline V and J ends were trimmed by 5 bases and 0 bases, with 10 bases remaining between them. Germline CDR1 and CDR2: SGHAT and FQNNGV. In DNA form, the CDR3 reads TGTGCCAGCAGCGCAGGACAGTACCAAGAGACCCAGTACTTC. Protein sequence: CASSAGQYQETQYF. The whole variable domain, remainder taken from reference TRBV11-2 and TRBJ2-5, is EAGVAQSPRYKIIEKRQSVAFWCNPISGHATLYWYQQILGQGPKLLIQFQNNGVVDDSQLPKDRFSAERLKGVDSTLKIQPAKLEDSAVYLCASSAGQYQETQYFGPGTRLLVL.

This clonotype was observed at least ten times. This chain connects TRBV7-8 to TRBJ2-2; D unclear. Trimming took off 5 bases at V and 6 bases at J, with 13 bases between the two ends. The CDR3 sequence is 14 residues long. Germline-derived CDR1 and CDR2 are SGHVS and FQNEAQ. The CDR3 loop is CASSPTPQAGELFF. DNA for the CDR3: TGTGCCAGCAGCCCGACCCCGCAGGCCGGGGAGCTGTTTTTT.